The 4 T cell receptor beta chains below come from one sample, sequenced in a study of T cell repertoires in cytomegalovirus infection. MiXCR, applied by TCRdb to the reads, yields one record per CDR3 protein. The table lists 110,000 or so distinct CDR3 sequences, 30% to 35% of them singletons, with more than 35% in the top ten. Their cognate antigens are unknown. This specimen was CD8+ T cells from cultured PBMCs, taken from culture after CMV antigen stimulation. All receptors come from a human donor in good health (CMV status not recorded). Some clones in this sample may be carry-over from other donors' samples.

The chain carries TRBV12-3 or TRBV12-4 and TRBJ1-3; perhaps TRBD1 as D (6 bases). Trimming stripped 6 bases from V and 2 bases from J, with 11 bases between. This CDR3 contains 14 residues. The CDR3 sequence: CASSWTEPGNTIYF. CDR3 bases: TGTGCCAGCAGCTGGACAGAGCCTGGAAACACCATATATTTT.

This clonotype was seen once. This may arise from a read error, as a much more abundant clone is one base away. The V and J genes are TRBV7-9 and TRBJ1-1; D is ambiguous. CDR1 and CDR2 from the germline V gene are SEHNR and FQNEAQ (reference sequence). The CDR3 consists of 17 residues. CDR3 in DNA: TGTGCCAGCAGCCTTGACGGATTCATCCATTTGAACACTGTAGCTTTCTTT. Translation: CASSLDGFIHLNTVAFF.

This clonotype was seen at least ten times. The J gene is TRBJ1-3, the V gene TRBV12-3 or TRBV12-4; D ambiguous. CDR3 length equals 14 residues. The germline V and J ends were trimmed by 6 bases and 2 bases, with 11 bases remaining between them. The CDR3 DNA reads TGTGCCAGCAGCCCCGGACTCCCTGGAAACACCATATATTTT. Protein sequence: CASSPGLPGNTIYF.

The chain links TRBV14 to TRBJ1-1; D remains ambiguous. V shed 2 bases and J shed 0 bases, with 10 bases lying between them. The germline V gene encodes CDR1 SGHDN and CDR2 FVKESK. The CDR3 is 15 amino acids. The CDR3 nucleotides read TGTGCCAGCAGCCAATATCACACCATGAACACTGAAGCTTTCTTT. It translates to CASSQYHTMNTEAFF.